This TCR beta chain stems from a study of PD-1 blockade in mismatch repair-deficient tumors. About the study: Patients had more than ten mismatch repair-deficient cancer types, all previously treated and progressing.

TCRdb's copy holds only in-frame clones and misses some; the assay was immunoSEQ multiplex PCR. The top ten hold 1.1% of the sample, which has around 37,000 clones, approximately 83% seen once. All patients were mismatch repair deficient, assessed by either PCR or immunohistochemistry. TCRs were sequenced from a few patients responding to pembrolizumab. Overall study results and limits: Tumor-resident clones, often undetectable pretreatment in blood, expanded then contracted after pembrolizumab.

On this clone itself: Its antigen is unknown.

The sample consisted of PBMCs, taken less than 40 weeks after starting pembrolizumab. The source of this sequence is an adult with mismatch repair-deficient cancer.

CDR3 sequence (DNA): TGTGCCAGTAGGCCCCGGGCGGGACTGAGCGATACGCAGTATTTT. This sequence encodes CASRPRAGLSDTQYF. The genes are TRBV19 and TRBJ2-3, with a weak D call TRBD2 (6 bases). Germline loops: CDR1 LNHDA, CDR2 SQIVND (reference sequence). The germline V and J ends were trimmed by 6 bases and 6 bases, with 19 bases remaining between them. This CDR3 is built from 15 residues. Drawing the rest from reference TRBV19 and TRBJ2-3, the complete variable domain is DGGITQSPKYLFRKEGQNVTLSCEQNLNHDAMYWYRQDPGQGLRLIYYSQIVNDFQKGDIAEGYSVSREKKESFPLTVTSAQKNPTAFYLCASRPRAGLSDTQYFGPGTRLTVL.